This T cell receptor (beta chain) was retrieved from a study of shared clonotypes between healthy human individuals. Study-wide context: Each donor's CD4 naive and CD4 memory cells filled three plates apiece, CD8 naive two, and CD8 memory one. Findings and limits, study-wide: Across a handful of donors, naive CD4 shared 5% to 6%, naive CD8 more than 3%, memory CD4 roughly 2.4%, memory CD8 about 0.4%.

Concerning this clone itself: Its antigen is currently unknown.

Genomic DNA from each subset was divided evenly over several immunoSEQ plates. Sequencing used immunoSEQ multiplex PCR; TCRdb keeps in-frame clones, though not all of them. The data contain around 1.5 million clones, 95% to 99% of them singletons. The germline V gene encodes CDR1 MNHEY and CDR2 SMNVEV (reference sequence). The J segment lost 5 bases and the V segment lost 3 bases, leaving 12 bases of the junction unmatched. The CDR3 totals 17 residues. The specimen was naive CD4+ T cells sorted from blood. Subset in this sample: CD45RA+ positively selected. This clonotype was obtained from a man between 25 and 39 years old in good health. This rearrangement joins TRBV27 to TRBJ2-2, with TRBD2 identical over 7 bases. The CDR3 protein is CASSFQRGGGWTGELFF. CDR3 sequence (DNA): TGTGCCAGCAGTTTCCAGAGGGGCGGGGGTTGGACCGGGGAGCTGTTTTTT.